This T cell receptor (beta chain) is drawn from a study of long-term antiretroviral therapy in people with HIV. The length of the CDR3 is 14 residues. Trimming stripped 1 base from V and 4 bases from J, with 9 bases between. Germline values: CDR1 SGHAT, CDR2 FQDESV (reference sequence). Study-level findings and limits: Blood dates from about 2003 to 2017, possibly under older ART regimens. In samples taken after ART, diversity increased but remained below transplant donor control levels. Data on ART adherence, viral resistance or therapy changes were unavailable. HIV repertoires spanned tighter CDR3 length ranges than controls did.

This was the immunoSEQ v3.0 assay at survey level. Generated by immunoSEQ multiplex PCR, the TCRdb table keeps only in-frame clones and is missing some. The sample has some 40,000 clones; 86% are singletons. This clone was detected once. Antigen unknown. Sample: unsorted PBMCs, taken 1.2 years after starting antiretroviral therapy. The V gene is TRBV11-1, the J gene TRBJ2-3, with D perhaps TRBD2 (7 bases). The TCR originated in a woman aged 50 to 65 with HIV. CDR3: CASSLGGGPDTQYF. CDR3 bases: TGTGCCAGCAGCTTAGGGGGGGGCCCAGATACGCAGTATTTT.